The 23 T cell receptor beta chains below come from one sample, sequenced in a study of shared clonotypes between healthy human individuals. Clones were sequenced by immunoSEQ multiplex PCR, and TCRdb holds only the in-frame ones, with some missing. The sample has some 580,000 clones; roughly 98% are singletons. Terminally differentiated effector memory CD45RA+ cells were left out of the naive CD8 fraction, which was CD45RO-negative and positively selected for CCR7. The sequenced sample was naive CD8+ T cells sorted from blood. These receptors were taken from a man aged 25-45 years in good health.

The chain recombines TRBV7-2 with TRBJ2-7; the D gene is possibly TRBD1 (6 bases). Germline V gives CDR1 SGHTA, CDR2 FQGNSA. CDR3 length equals 13 residues. V was cut by 4 bases and J by 4 bases, with 11 bases left in between. The CDR3 reads CASSSHRAYEQYF. The DNA of the CDR3 is TGTGCCAGCAGCTCCCACAGGGCTTACGAGCAGTACTTC.

The genes are TRBV7-8 and TRBJ2-3; 7 bases map to TRBD2. Looked up from germline, CDR1 is SGHVS and CDR2 is FQNEAQ. The CDR3 is 12 residues long. V trimming: 6 bases; J trimming: 5 bases; junction bases outside the gene matches: 2. DNA for the CDR3: TGTGCCAGCAGGTCGGGAGGAGATACGCAGTATTTT. This sequence encodes CASRSGGDTQYF.

This chain uses TRBV28 with TRBJ2-7, with D maybe TRBD2 (6 bases). Germline V gene sequence: CDR1 MDHEN, CDR2 SYDVKM. Trimming cost V 4 bases and J 1 base, with 11 bases left between them. The CDR3 loop spans 14 amino acids. The CDR3 DNA reads as TGTGCCAGCAGTTCTATAGGACTATCCTACGAGCAGTACTTC. Translation gives CASSSIGLSYEQYF. Looking up the rest from reference TRBV28 and TRBJ2-7 gives the full variable domain: DVKVTQSSRYLVKRTGEKVFLECVQDMDHENMFWYRQDPGLGLRLIYFSYDVKMKEKGDIPEGYSVSREKKERFSLILESASTNQTSMYLCASSSIGLSYEQYFGPGTRLTVT.

This chain uses TRBV9 with TRBJ2-5; D is undetermined. CDR3 length equals 13 residues. V was pared by 2 bases and J by 0 bases, with 5 bases between. From germline, CDR1 is SGDLS and CDR2 YYNGEE. CDR3 sequence reads: CASSVGNQETQYF. The CDR3 nucleotides read TGTGCCAGCAGCGTCGGTAACCAAGAGACCCAGTACTTC. The full variable domain, rest sourced from reference TRBV9 and TRBJ2-5, is DSGVTQTPKHLITATGQRVTLRCSPRSGDLSVYWYQQSLDQGLQFLIQYYNGEERAKGNILERFSAQQFPDLHSELNLSSLELGDSALYFCASSVGNQETQYFGPGTRLLVL.

The chain links TRBV11-2 to TRBJ2-7, with TRBD1 identical over 7 bases. Germline lookup yields CDR1 SGHAT and CDR2 FQNNGV. Germline trimming cut 4 bases from V and 8 bases from J; bases unmatched to any gene: 8. This CDR3 spans 13 amino acids. CDR3 nucleotides: TGTGCCAGCAGCTCCGAGGACAGGCTTAAGCAGTACTTC. It encodes CASSSEDRLKQYF.

The rearrangement uses TRBV19 and TRBJ1-1; D unclear. With 3 bases removed from V and 1 base from J, the gap between germline ends came to 6 bases. The length of the CDR3 is 13 residues. Per germline, CDR1 LNHDA and CDR2 SQIVND (reference sequence). The chain's CDR3 is CASSMGRNTEAFF. Here the CDR3 DNA reads TGTGCCAGTAGTATGGGTAGGAACACTGAAGCTTTCTTT.

The chain links TRBV27 to TRBJ1-2, with TRBD1 as a possible D gene (6 bases). The CDR3 is 14 amino acids. Trimming pared 1 base from V and 7 bases from J, leaving 13 bases between. Germline loops: CDR1 MNHEY, CDR2 SMNVEV (reference sequence). CDR3: CASSLFTGMPGYTF. The CDR3 DNA reads as TGTGCCAGCAGTTTATTCACAGGGATGCCTGGCTACACCTTC.

This chain links TRBV19 with TRBJ2-1; 8 positions agree with TRBD2. There are 14 residues in the CDR3. The trim removed 4 bases at V and 5 bases at J, leaving 4 bases unmatched. The germline V gene encodes CDR1 LNHDA and CDR2 SQIVND (reference sequence). The CDR3 here is CASSTGLGNNEQFF. CDR3 coding DNA: TGTGCCAGTAGTACGGGACTAGGAAACAATGAGCAGTTCTTC.

The genes are TRBV29-1 and TRBJ2-7, with 8 bases lining up with TRBD1. From germline, CDR1 is SQVTM and CDR2 ANQGSEA. After removal of 6 bases from V and 2 bases from J, the junction contained 6 bases not matched to a gene. This CDR3 region has 13 residues. CDR3 residues: CSVWTGSAYEQYF. CDR3 bases: TGCAGCGTATGGACAGGGTCCGCCTACGAGCAGTACTTC.

This chain joins TRBV27 and TRBJ2-2; D may be TRBD1 (5 bases). The V end lost 3 bases, the J end lost 5 bases, and 10 bases lay between the germline ends. Per germline, CDR1 MNHEY and CDR2 SMNVEV (reference sequence). This CDR3 has 14 amino acids. The CDR3 region has the DNA TGTGCCAGCAGTTTCTCGCGGACAACCGGGGAGCTGTTTTTT. Protein: CASSFSRTTGELFF.

Remarks on this clone: Distinct nucleotide sequences in the sample also encode this CDR3. This chain connects TRBV9 to TRBJ1-3, with 9 bases aligning to TRBD1. There are 16 residues in the CDR3. Per germline, CDR1 SGDLS and CDR2 YYNGEE. V dropped 2 bases and J dropped 1; count of bases not matched to a gene: 4. The CDR3 DNA sequence: TGTGCCAGCAGCGTGGGGGACAGGGCTTCTGGAAACACCATATATTTT. This codes for CASSVGDRASGNTIYF.

The V gene is TRBV5-4, the J gene TRBJ2-1, with D unresolved. The CDR3 runs 12 residues. CDR1 SGHNT and CDR2 YYREEE come from the germline V gene (reference sequence). V was pared by 2 bases and J by 9 bases, with 9 bases between. CDR3 loop: CASSFGRGEQFF. As DNA, the CDR3 is TGTGCCAGCAGCTTCGGTCGCGGTGAGCAGTTCTTC.

This clone was picked up a small number of times. This chain joins TRBV7-9 and TRBJ1-5; no firm D call. The V gene's germline CDR1 is SEHNR and CDR2 FQNEAQ (reference sequence). The CDR3 runs 11 residues. The germline V and J ends were trimmed by 5 bases and 11 bases, with 10 bases remaining between them. CDR3 DNA sequence: TGTGCCAGCAGCCAAGGTCGGGCCCAGCATTTT. This gives the protein CASSQGRAQHF.

The V call is TRBV18, the J call TRBJ2-5; D gene unclear. Trimming shortened V by 2 bases and J by 3 bases, and 13 bases separated the two germline ends. CDR1 KGHSH and CDR2 LQKENI come from the germline V gene. This CDR3 is built from 15 residues. The CDR3 bases are TGTGCCAGCTCACCATTCTTGAATACTGAAGAGACCCAGTACTTC. It yields the protein CASSPFLNTEETQYF.

This clone is a singleton in its sample. The V call is TRBV7-9, the J call TRBJ1-5; the match to TRBD1 covers 7 bases. Germline V CDR1 and CDR2: SEHNR, FQNEAQ (reference sequence). The CDR3 contains 14 residues. V trimming: 4 bases; J trimming: 1 base; junction bases outside the gene matches: 1. CDR3 residues: CASSWDSSNQPQHF. CDR3 nucleotide sequence: TGTGCCAGCAGCTGGGACAGCAGCAATCAGCCCCAGCATTTT.

The rearrangement joins TRBV9 to TRBJ1-5; D is unresolved. The germline V gene encodes CDR1 SGDLS and CDR2 YYNGEE. The CDR3 is 14 amino acids. Trimming took off 0 bases at V and 0 bases at J, with 4 bases between the two ends. CDR3: CASSVGVSNQPQHF. CDR3 bases: TGTGCCAGCAGCGTAGGGGTTAGCAATCAGCCCCAGCATTTT.

The V and J genes are TRBV11-2 and TRBJ2-7, with D hard to call. CDR1 and CDR2 from the germline V gene are SGHAT and FQNNGV. The CDR3 covers 13 residues. V lost 3 bases and J lost 2, with 8 bases in between. The CDR3 reads CASSFGSPYEQYF. The CDR3 DNA follows: TGTGCCAGCAGCTTCGGCTCCCCCTACGAGCAGTACTTC.

This chain joins TRBV27 and TRBJ2-7; 14 bases are a match to TRBD2. There are 15 residues in the CDR3. With V trimmed by 5 bases and J by 4 bases, 4 bases remained unmatched. CDR1 is MNHEY and CDR2 is SMNVEV in the germline V gene (reference sequence). The CDR3: CASSPGTSGSYEQYF. For the CDR3, the DNA is TGTGCCAGCAGTCCCGGGACTAGCGGGAGTTACGAGCAGTACTTC.

The genes are TRBV29-1 and TRBJ2-1, with TRBD1 identical over 8 bases. Germline V lookup: CDR1 SQVTM, CDR2 ANQGSEA. V lost 4 bases and J lost 7; bases outside the gene matches: 9. The CDR3 loop spans 14 amino acids. The CDR3, as DNA: TGCAGCGTTGTCCTGGCAGGGGGCACGAATGAGCAGTTCTTC. Translating it yields CSVVLAGGTNEQFF.

V usage is TRBV18 and J usage is TRBJ1-4; 11 nucleotides align to TRBD1. Germline CDR1 reads KGHSH; CDR2 reads LQKENI. CDR3 length: 15 amino acids. V lost 1 base to trimming and J lost 7 bases; unmatched junction nucleotides: 2. CDR3 residues: CASSPLGTGGEKLFF. The DNA of the CDR3 is TGTGCCAGCTCACCACTTGGGACAGGGGGTGAAAAACTGTTTTTT.

The chain couples TRBV5-4 to TRBJ1-2; unclear D gene. Germline loops: CDR1 SGHNT, CDR2 YYREEE (reference sequence). V was clipped by 4 bases and J by 0 bases, with 7 bases between them. This CDR3 is built from 13 residues. This CDR3 is CASSPDSNYGYTF. CDR3 sequence (DNA): TGTGCCAGCAGCCCGGACTCTAACTATGGCTACACCTTC.

V usage is TRBV13 and J usage is TRBJ2-3; TRBD1 agrees at 8 bases. J gave up 2 bases and V 1 base, and 5 bases lay outside the gene matches. CDR1 is PRHDT and CDR2 is FYEKMQ in the germline V gene (reference sequence). The CDR3 has 16 residues. This CDR3 reads CASSLEGQDLTDTQYF. DNA of the CDR3: TGTGCCAGCAGCTTAGAGGGACAGGACCTCACAGATACGCAGTATTTT. The full variable domain, in which reference TRBV13 and TRBJ2-3 provide the parts outside the CDR3, is AAGVIQSPRHLIKEKRETATLKCYPIPRHDTVYWYQQGPGQDPQFLISFYEKMQSDKGSIPDRFSAQQFSDYHSELNMSSLELGDSALYFCASSLEGQDLTDTQYFGPGTRLTVL.

This chain joins TRBV29-1 and TRBJ2-2; D unresolved. The germline V gene encodes CDR1 SQVTM and CDR2 ANQGSEA. The V gene lost 7 bases and the J gene lost 0 bases, with 12 bases spanning the gap. The CDR3 totals 14 residues. This chain's CDR3 is CSARGPSNTGELFF. CDR3 nucleotide sequence: TGCAGCGCCCGAGGACCGTCGAACACCGGGGAGCTGTTTTTT.